The 9 T cell receptor beta chains reported below all come from one sample, sequenced in a study of T cell repertoires in cytomegalovirus infection. Their antigens are not known. TCRdb reprocessed the reads with MiXCR, giving one entry per CDR3 protein. The sample has about 340,000 distinct CDR3 sequences, about 28% seen once. Source: cultured PBMCs, taken from culture after CMV antigen stimulation. The receptors were gathered from a human donor in good health (CMV status not recorded). Some clones in this sample may be carry-over from other donors' samples.

This chain links TRBV15 with TRBJ1-1; D remains ambiguous. Deletions cut 1 base from V and 5 bases from J, with 17 bases between. This CDR3 comprises 16 residues. Germline CDR1 LNHNV, CDR2 YYDKDF (reference sequence). DNA for the CDR3: TGTGCCACCAGCAGAGGGGTCGTAGGGCGAGGGACTGAAGCTTTCTTT. The encoded protein is CATSRGVVGRGTEAFF.

This clonotype was counted between two and nine times. The J gene is TRBJ2-3, the V gene TRBV5-4, with 11 positions matching TRBD2. V lost 3 bases to trimming and J lost 0 bases; unmatched junction nucleotides: 3. In germline, CDR1 is SGHNT, CDR2 YYREEE (reference sequence). CDR3 length equals 16 residues. CDR3 DNA: TGTGCCAGCAGCTCCGGACTAGCGGGTAGCACAGATACGCAGTATTTT. Its protein product is CASSSGLAGSTDTQYF.

This clonotype occurred a few times. The J gene is TRBJ2-1, the V gene TRBV20-1; 11 bases agree with TRBD2. V shed 3 bases and J 15 bases; nucleotides not matched to a gene: 16. From germline, CDR1 is DFQATT and CDR2 SNEGSKA (reference sequence). There are 15 residues in the CDR3. The CDR3 DNA sequence: TGCAGTGCTAGGGGTCCCACTAGCGGGGGCCCTCGGGGGTTCTTC. Amino acid sequence: CSARGPTSGGPRGFF.

The chain has TRBV4-2 and TRBJ1-3; 7 nucleotides agree with TRBD1. CDR1 and CDR2 (germline): LGHNA, YNFKEQ. Trimming at V came to 1 base and at J to 3 bases, leaving 6 bases not matched to a gene. The CDR3 spans 16 residues. The CDR3 DNA is TGTGCCAGCAGCCAAGTTACCGACAGGGATGGAAACACCATATATTTT. Residues: CASSQVTDRDGNTIYF.

The table lists this clonotype with many counts. This rearrangement joins TRBV6-6 to TRBJ2-6; unclear D gene. V lost 0 bases to trimming and J lost 0 bases, with 9 bases between them. Per germline, CDR1 MNHNY and CDR2 SVGAGI (reference sequence). The CDR3 length is 17 residues. The CDR3 region is CASSYSGQPSGANVLTF. Written as DNA, the CDR3 is TGTGCCAGCAGTTACTCAGGGCAGCCCTCTGGGGCCAACGTCCTGACTTTC.

This clonotype was seen a handful of times. The rearrangement joins TRBV27 to TRBJ2-3; D is uncertain. V lost 2 bases and J 2 bases, leaving 20 bases between the germline ends. CDR1 and CDR2 (germline): MNHEY, SMNVEV (reference sequence). CDR3 size: 18 residues. In DNA, the CDR3 is TGTGCCAGCAGTTTAAGGCTAGACACCAAGCCTTTCACAGATACGCAGTATTTT. Protein: CASSLRLDTKPFTDTQYF.

CDR3 protein: CASSAGTAWELFF. The CDR3 DNA is TGTGCCAGCAGCGCCGGGACGGCCTGGGAGCTGTTTTTT. This chain connects TRBV5-6 to TRBJ2-2; the D call may be TRBD1 or TRBD2 (5 bases each). Trimming removed 4 bases from V and 9 bases from J, with 13 bases in between. CDR1 is SGHDT and CDR2 is YYEEEE in the germline V gene. The CDR3 covers 13 residues.

The V gene is TRBV18, the J gene TRBJ2-7; D may correspond to TRBD1 or TRBD2 (5 bases each). Germline V CDR1 and CDR2: KGHSH, LQKENI. V shed 0 bases and J shed 1 base, with 13 bases lying between them. The CDR3 is 16 amino acids. The CDR3 region is CASSPPGTVRSYEQYF. CDR3 coding DNA: TGTGCCAGCTCACCACCCGGGACGGTGAGATCCTACGAGCAGTACTTC.

This chain joins TRBV19 and TRBJ1-1; D is undetermined. The CDR3 loop spans 14 amino acids. The germline V gene encodes CDR1 LNHDA and CDR2 SQIVND (reference sequence). V was trimmed by 3 bases and J by 1 base, leaving 9 bases between them. CDR3 sequence: CASSIPAKNTEAFF. The DNA for the CDR3 is TGTGCCAGTAGTATCCCTGCCAAGAACACTGAAGCTTTCTTT.